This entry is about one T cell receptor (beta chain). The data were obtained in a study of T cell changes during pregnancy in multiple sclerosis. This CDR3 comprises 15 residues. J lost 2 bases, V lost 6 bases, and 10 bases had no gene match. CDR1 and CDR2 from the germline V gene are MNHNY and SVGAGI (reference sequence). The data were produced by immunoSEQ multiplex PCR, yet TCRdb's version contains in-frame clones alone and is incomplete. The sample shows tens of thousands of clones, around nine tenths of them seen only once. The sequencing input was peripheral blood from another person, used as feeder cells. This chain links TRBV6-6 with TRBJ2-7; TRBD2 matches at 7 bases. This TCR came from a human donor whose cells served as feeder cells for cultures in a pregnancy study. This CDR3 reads CASSHPATSTYEQYF. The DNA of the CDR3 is TGTGCCAGCAGCCACCCCGCGACTAGCACCTACGAGCAGTACTTC.